The rows below give T cell receptor beta chains drawn from one sample of a study of T-cell memory formation after mild COVID-19. TCRdb re-analysed the 5' RACE reads in MiXCR, keeping a single row per CDR3 protein. The sample consists of almost 350,000 distinct CDR3 sequences, 20% to 25% of them appearing once. Material: PBMCs or a T cell subset sorted from them (not recorded which). The origin of the receptors is a man between 18 and 35 years old who had mild COVID-19 (a few samples of this study predate the infection). Cell type and time point are not known. The CDR3 runs from the conserved cysteine through the conserved F or W. The order of the fields is V gene, clone size, J gene, D gene, CDR3 protein, CDR3 DNA. The D gene is left open where the match is weak. Expanded clones get a size class; other rows say once, few or many, or leave the size out.

TRBV12-3/TRBV12-4	NA	TRBJ2-3	TRBD2	CASSLSLAGGTDTQYF	TGTGCCAGCAGCCTGAGCCTAGCGGGAGGCACAGATACGCAGTATTTT
TRBV7-9	NA	TRBJ2-5	NA	CASSLGDRDWRETQYF	TGTGCCAGCAGCTTAGGGGACCGAGATTGGCGAGAGACCCAGTACTTC
TRBV4-1	NA	TRBJ2-2	TRBD1	CASSRTGGIAGELFF	TGCGCCAGCAGCCGTACAGGGGGGATCGCCGGGGAGCTGTTTTTT
TRBV2	NA	TRBJ1-5	NA	CASRKAADQPQHF	TGTGCCAGCAGAAAGGCAGCAGATCAGCCCCAGCATTTT
TRBV6-6	few	TRBJ1-2	NA	CASSYTPWDGYTF	TGTGCCAGCAGTTACACCCCTTGGGATGGCTACACCTTC
TRBV7-2	many	TRBJ2-3	NA	CASSYKGFADTQYF	TGTGCCAGCAGCTACAAGGGTTTTGCAGATACGCAGTATTTT
TRBV11-2	many	TRBJ1-3	TRBD1	CASSPDRAGNTIYF	TGTGCCAGCAGCCCGGACAGGGCTGGAAACACCATATATTTT
TRBV5-1	NA	TRBJ2-5	NA	CASSLVYRPIPQTQYF	TGCGCCAGCAGCTTGGTTTACAGGCCGATACCCCAGACCCAGTACTTC
TRBV20-1	NA	TRBJ1-2	NA	CSARDGGQSGDF	TGCAGTGCTAGAGATGGCGGGCAGTCGGGAGACTTC
TRBV20-1	NA	TRBJ1-6	NA	CSALRDINSPLHF	TGCAGTGCACTCCGGGACATTAATTCACCCCTCCACTTT
TRBV27	few	TRBJ2-1	NA	CASSDQKYNEQFF	TGTGCCAGCAGCGACCAGAAATACAATGAGCAGTTCTTC
TRBV7-9	NA	TRBJ2-5	NA	CASSLDGARVETQYF	TGTGCCAGCAGCTTAGACGGCGCCCGTGTGGAGACCCAGTACTTC
TRBV20-1	NA	TRBJ2-5	NA	CSAPWGGQTQYF	TGCAGTGCTCCTTGGGGGGGGCAGACCCAGTACTTC
TRBV4-3	few	TRBJ2-1	NA	CASSHGGLARNEQFF	TGCGCCAGCAGCCACGGAGGCCTAGCGAGGAATGAGCAGTTCTTC
TRBV6-1	NA	TRBJ2-2	NA	CASRPLAGRYTGELFF	TGTGCCAGCAGGCCCCTGGCGGGGCGCTACACCGGGGAGCTGTTTTTT
TRBV18	NA	TRBJ2-6	NA	CASSPPGPGANVLTF	TGTGCCAGCTCACCACCGGGCCCTGGGGCCAACGTCCTGACTTTC
TRBV5-1	few	TRBJ2-7	TRBD1	CASSTDRGYRSYEQYF	TGCGCCAGCAGCACGGACAGGGGGTATCGGAGCTACGAGCAGTACTTC
TRBV9	few	TRBJ2-1	TRBD2	CASSLGWTSGGGEQFF	TGTGCCAGCAGCTTGGGATGGACTAGCGGGGGTGGTGAGCAGTTCTTC
TRBV7-3	NA	TRBJ2-3	NA	CASSSRPSNPTDTQYF	TGTGCCAGCAGCTCAAGACCTAGTAACCCCACAGATACGCAGTATTTT
TRBV4-2	few	TRBJ2-6	NA	CASSQDWANSGANVLTF	TGTGCCAGCAGCCAAGATTGGGCCAACTCTGGGGCCAACGTCCTGACTTTC
TRBV4-1	few	TRBJ2-3	TRBD2	CASSQAGERLAGPTDTQYF	TGCGCCAGCAGCCAGGCGGGGGAAAGACTAGCGGGACCCACAGATACGCAGTATTTT
TRBV5-1	NA	TRBJ2-3	NA	CASNLAGNTDTQYF	TGCGCCAGCAATTTAGCAGGTAACACAGATACGCAGTATTTT
TRBV27	NA	TRBJ2-1	NA	CASSPHDRTAADEQFF	TGTGCCAGCAGTCCTCACGACAGGACGGCCGCCGATGAGCAGTTCTTC
TRBV7-2	NA	TRBJ1-3	NA	CASSLLSSGNTIYF	TGTGCCAGCAGCTTACTAAGCTCTGGAAACACCATATATTTT
TRBV30	few	TRBJ1-2	NA	CAWRPGGTYGYTF	TGTGCCTGGAGGCCGGGCGGAACCTATGGCTACACCTTC
TRBV29-1	few	TRBJ1-2	TRBD1	CSVERTGPNYGYTF	TGCAGCGTTGAAAGGACAGGGCCTAACTATGGCTACACCTTC
TRBV4-3	NA	TRBJ2-5	NA	CASSQEFQKETQYF	TGCGCCAGCAGCCAAGAGTTCCAAAAAGAGACCCAGTACTTC